The 25 T cell receptor beta chains in this list originate from one sample, sequenced in a study of CD8 T cells in Susac syndrome. Random hexamers were used to reverse transcribe an amount of about 0.45 to 1 ug RNA. TCRdb re-analysed the immunoSEQ multiplex PCR reads in MiXCR, keeping a single row per CDR3 protein. The table shows 150,000 to 200,000 distinct CDR3 sequences, with approximately 95% occurring only once. The sequenced sample was CD4+ T cells from PBMCs. The receptors stem from a human donor with Susac syndrome.

The chain couples TRBV9 to TRBJ2-7, with D perhaps being TRBD1 or TRBD2 (5 bases each). Germline V lookup: CDR1 SGDLS, CDR2 YYNGEE. Trimming stripped 1 base from V and 4 bases from J, with 18 bases between. This CDR3 is built from 16 residues. CDR3: CASSVKGDPRDYEQYF. The CDR3 region has the DNA TGTGCCAGCAGCGTAAAAGGGGACCCGAGGGATTACGAGCAGTACTTC.

The chain combines TRBV7-6 with TRBJ2-6; D is possibly TRBD1 or TRBD2 (6 bases each). V was clipped by 5 bases and J by 5 bases, with 19 bases between them. CDR3 size: 17 residues. Germline assignment: CDR1 SGHVS and CDR2 FNYEAQ. CDR3 region: CASSPLRGRLRANVLTF. In DNA, the CDR3 is TGTGCCAGCAGCCCACTCCGGGGGCGATTAAGGGCCAACGTCCTGACTTTC.

The chain combines TRBV29-1 with TRBJ2-5; weak D call: TRBD1 (5 bases). With 8 bases removed from V and 1 base from J, the gap between germline ends came to 8 bases. Germline lookup yields CDR1 SQVTM and CDR2 ANQGSEA. The CDR3 loop spans 11 amino acids. The CDR3 region is CSQQAQETQYF. CDR3 DNA sequence: TGCAGCCAACAGGCCCAAGAGACCCAGTACTTC.

This clonotype was observed a single time. The rearrangement uses TRBV7-2 and TRBJ1-4; D gene ambiguous. V was cut by 5 bases and J by 1 base, with 11 bases left in between. CDR1 is SGHTA and CDR2 is FQGNSA in the germline V gene. This CDR3 contains 15 residues. CDR3: CASSRKVGTNEKLFF. CDR3 coding DNA: TGTGCCAGCAGCCGGAAAGTGGGAACTAATGAAAAACTGTTTTTT. Full variable domain (outside the CDR3, taken from reference TRBV7-2 and TRBJ1-4): GAGVSQSPSNKVTEKGKDVELRCDPISGHTALYWYRQSLGQGLEFLIYFQGNSAPDKSGLPSDRFSAERTGGSVSTLTIQRTQQEDSAVYLCASSRKVGTNEKLFFGSGTQLSVL.

The chain recombines TRBV5-1 with TRBJ1-1; D call uncertain. This CDR3 comprises 16 residues. V was pared by 3 bases and J by 0 bases, with 15 bases between. Looked up from germline, CDR1 is SGHRS and CDR2 is YFSETQ. DNA for the CDR3: TGCGCCAGCAGCTCTATCAGTTCCTCCATGAACACTGAAGCTTTCTTT. Translated: CASSSISSSMNTEAFF.

This chain uses TRBV5-1 with TRBJ2-7; TRBD1 is a possible D gene (5 bases). Germline loops: CDR1 SGHRS, CDR2 YFSETQ. Deletions cut 0 bases from V and 6 bases from J, with 7 bases between. This CDR3 contains 12 residues. For the CDR3, the DNA is TGCGCCAGCAGCTTGGAAGGGGTCGAGCAGTACGTC. Protein: CASSLEGVEQYV.

The chain recombines TRBV10-3 with TRBJ2-1; the match to TRBD1 covers 10 bases. The CDR3 consists of 15 residues. Trimming at V came to 2 bases and at J to 6 bases, leaving 4 bases not matched to a gene. Looked up from germline, CDR1 is ENHRY and CDR2 is SYGVKD. This CDR3 is CAISERTGGINEQFF. CDR3 nucleotides: TGTGCCATCAGTGAGAGGACAGGGGGAATCAATGAGCAGTTCTTC.

The gene calls are TRBV29-1 and TRBJ2-3; 8 positions agree with TRBD1. The trim removed 7 bases at V and 0 bases at J, leaving 6 bases unmatched. The V gene's germline CDR1 is SQVTM and CDR2 ANQGSEA. The CDR3 is 14 amino acids. The CDR3 region is CSAYRDRSTDTQYF. In nucleotides, the CDR3 is TGCAGCGCCTACCGGGACAGGAGCACAGATACGCAGTATTTT.

The rearrangement links TRBV3-1 to TRBJ2-1; TRBD2 agrees at 9 bases. With V trimmed by 4 bases and J by 8 bases, 6 bases remained unmatched. The length of the CDR3 is 14 residues. CDR1 is LGHDT and CDR2 is YNNKEL in the germline V gene (reference sequence). The CDR3 region has the DNA TGTGCCAGCAGCCGGGGCGGGAGGGGCGATGAGCAGTTCTTC. Protein sequence: CASSRGGRGDEQFF.

The genes are TRBV7-9 and TRBJ2-7, with D possibly TRBD2 on 7 matching bases. Germline-derived CDR1 and CDR2 are SEHNR and FQNEAQ (reference sequence). The V and J ends lost 9 bases and 5 bases respectively, with 8 bases between them. The CDR3 extends over 10 amino acids. The CDR3 region has the DNA TGTGCCAGAGGGGGGGACGAGCAGTACTTC. It translates to CARGGDEQYF.

The V call is TRBV7-9, the J call TRBJ2-1; 10 bases are shared with TRBD2. Germline values: CDR1 SEHNR, CDR2 FQNEAQ (reference sequence). This CDR3 has 14 amino acids. V lost 8 bases to trimming and J lost 8 bases; unmatched junction nucleotides: 9. CDR3 sequence (DNA): TGTGCCAGCTGGACTAGCGGACAAGGGGATGAGCAGTTCTTC. The encoded protein is CASWTSGQGDEQFF. Together with reference TRBV7-9 and TRBJ2-1, the CDR3 gives the full variable domain: DTGVSQNPRHKITKRGQNVTFRCDPISEHNRLYWYRQTLGQGPEFLTYFQNEAQLEKSRLLSDRFSAERPKGSFSTLEIQRTEQGDSAMYLCASWTSGQGDEQFFGPGTRLTVL.

V usage is TRBV7-2 and J usage is TRBJ2-5; maybe TRBD2 (5 bases). The V gene's germline CDR1 is SGHTA and CDR2 FQGNSA. V was cut by 1 base and J by 1 base, with 7 bases left in between. The CDR3 runs to 14 residues. Here the CDR3 DNA reads TGTGCCAGCAGCTTAGGACTATTCCAAGAGACCCAGTACTTC. Translated, it gives CASSLGLFQETQYF.

The rearrangement joins TRBV30 to TRBJ1-5; D not resolved. The V gene lost 5 bases and the J gene lost 4 bases, with 9 bases spanning the gap. Germline V lookup: CDR1 GTSNPN, CDR2 SVGIG (reference sequence). CDR3 length: 12 residues. Written as DNA, the CDR3 is TGTGCCTGGGGGAGTAGTAATCAGCCCCAGCATTTT. Protein product: CAWGSSNQPQHF.

The rearrangement links TRBV19 to TRBJ2-2; no firm D call. V was cut by 5 bases and J by 8 bases, with 18 bases left in between. Germline CDR1 reads LNHDA; CDR2 reads SQIVND (reference sequence). The CDR3 length is 15 residues. The CDR3 region is CASSPGGPGQGELFF. CDR3 coding DNA: TGTGCCAGTAGTCCGGGCGGCCCGGGTCAGGGGGAGCTGTTTTTT.

J is TRBJ2-1 and V is TRBV6-2 or TRBV6-3; perhaps TRBD1 as D (5 bases). Germline CDR1 and CDR2: MNHEY and SVGEGT. With 7 bases removed from V and 6 bases from J, the gap between germline ends came to 16 bases. The CDR3 length is 14 residues. CDR3 in DNA: TGTGCCAGCACCCAGACAGTGACCTCCAATGAGCAGTTCTTC. Protein product: CASTQTVTSNEQFF.

The V and J genes are TRBV29-1 and TRBJ1-6; 8 bases are shared with TRBD1. This CDR3 is 14 amino acids long. CDR1 and CDR2 from the germline V gene are SQVTM and ANQGSEA. V lost 5 bases to trimming and J lost 5 bases; unmatched junction nucleotides: 5. Written as DNA, the CDR3 is TGCAGCGTTTCAGGGGGCAGGGATAATTCACCCCTCCACTTT. This sequence encodes CSVSGGRDNSPLHF. The full variable domain, in which reference TRBV29-1 and TRBJ1-6 provide the parts outside the CDR3, is SAVISQKPSRDICQRGTSLTIQCQVDSQVTMMFWYRQQPGQSLTLIATANQGSEATYESGFVIDKFPISRPNLTFSTLTVSNMSPEDSSIYLCSVSGGRDNSPLHFGNGTRLTVT.

This chain connects TRBV5-6 to TRBJ2-5; D possibly corresponds to TRBD2 (6 bases). Germline-derived CDR1 and CDR2 are SGHDT and YYEEEE. Trimming took off 0 bases at V and 2 bases at J, with 8 bases between the two ends. This CDR3 contains 14 residues. The CDR3 protein is CASSLERVQETQYF. The DNA of the CDR3 is TGTGCCAGCAGCTTGGAGCGGGTACAAGAGACCCAGTACTTC.

The chain couples TRBV10-3 to TRBJ2-7; tentative D call: TRBD2 (6 bases). This CDR3 contains 16 residues. V shed 4 bases and J shed 1 base, with 17 bases lying between them. Germline loops: CDR1 ENHRY, CDR2 SYGVKD. DNA of the CDR3: TGTGCCATCAGTGGAACCCCCGGGACTTTATCCTACGAGCAGTACTTC. Translating it yields CAISGTPGTLSYEQYF.

This chain connects TRBV29-1 to TRBJ2-3, with TRBD2 matching 10 bases. The CDR3 covers 13 residues. Germline V gene sequence: CDR1 SQVTM, CDR2 ANQGSEA. V lost 7 bases, J lost 5 bases, and 6 bases stayed unmatched. The CDR3: CSAGTSALDTQYF. CDR3 in DNA: TGCAGCGCTGGGACTAGCGCTTTAGATACGCAGTATTTT.

This chain uses TRBV11-3 with TRBJ2-3; tentative D call: TRBD2 (5 bases). Germline CDR1 is SGHNT and CDR2 is YENEEA. V dropped 0 bases and J dropped 4 bases, with 14 bases sitting between them. The CDR3 sequence is 16 residues long. CDR3 loop: CASSLDQIAGSDTQYF. CDR3 coding DNA: TGTGCCAGCAGCTTAGATCAAATCGCGGGCTCAGATACGCAGTATTTT.

CDR3 nucleotides: TGCGCCAGCAGCCAAGGGGATGGAACTAGAGGCCCAGATACGCAGTATTTT. Translated: CASSQGDGTRGPDTQYF. The rearrangement uses TRBV4-3 and TRBJ2-3; the D gene is possibly TRBD2 (5 bases). Germline V lookup: CDR1 LGHNA, CDR2 YSLEER. The V end was cut by 1 base, the J end by 4 bases, with 18 bases between. This CDR3 is built from 17 residues.

The V call is TRBV5-1, the J call TRBJ2-5; D gene ambiguous. The CDR3 length is 13 residues. Germline V gene sequence: CDR1 SGHRS, CDR2 YFSETQ. V shed 4 bases and J shed 1 base, with 8 bases lying between them. Here the CDR3 DNA reads TGCGCCAGCAGCATAAACCCCCAAGAGACCCAGTACTTC. It codes for CASSINPQETQYF.

The chain is built from TRBV11-1 and TRBJ2-3, with no clear D. V gave up 3 bases and J gave up 2 bases, with 9 bases separating them. CDR3 size: 14 residues. CDR1 SGHAT and CDR2 FQDESV come from the germline V gene (reference sequence). CDR3 residues: CASSLARATDTQYF. For the CDR3, the DNA is TGTGCCAGCAGCTTGGCAAGGGCCACAGATACGCAGTATTTT.

The rearrangement uses TRBV20-1 and TRBJ2-5; 7 bases fit TRBD1. V trimming: 5 bases; J trimming: 0 bases; junction bases outside the gene matches: 3. CDR3 length: 13 amino acids. Per germline, CDR1 DFQATT and CDR2 SNEGSKA (reference sequence). CDR3 sequence: CSAGTEYQETQYF. The CDR3 nucleotides read TGCAGTGCTGGGACAGAGTACCAAGAGACCCAGTACTTC.

The chain uses TRBV20-1 and TRBJ2-6, with 9 bases fitting TRBD1. V was clipped by 0 bases and J by 0 bases; unmatched bases: 9. The V gene's germline CDR1 is DFQATT and CDR2 SNEGSKA (reference sequence). This CDR3 region has 19 residues. The CDR3 bases are TGCAGTGCTAGAGATATCCCGGGACAGGGCCGCTCTGGGGCCAACGTCCTGACTTTC. Amino acid sequence: CSARDIPGQGRSGANVLTF.